The present entry profiles one TCR beta chain with its context. The data stem from a study of control samples from healthy donors and cancer patients. V was cut by 8 bases and J by 4 bases, with 8 bases left in between. CDR3 length equals 11 residues. Germline V gives CDR1 MDHEN, CDR2 SYDVKM. The protocol was immunoSEQ multiplex PCR, while the TCRdb copy is restricted to in-frame clones and leaves out a portion. The sample has 40,000 to 50,000 clones, more than 65% seen once; the top ten hold 17%. What was sequenced was formalin-fixed, paraffin-embedded tissue. This chain uses TRBV28 with TRBJ1-1, with a tentative D call TRBD1 (5 bases). This receptor was obtained from a male donor with melanoma. CDR3 residues: CASVGLTEAFF. For the CDR3, the DNA is TGTGCCAGCGTGGGGCTCACTGAAGCTTTCTTT. The full variable domain, its missing parts supplied by reference TRBV28 and TRBJ1-1, is DVKVTQSSRYLVKRTGEKVFLECVQDMDHENMFWYRQDPGLGLRLIYFSYDVKMKEKGDIPEGYSVSREKKERFSLILESASTNQTSMYLCASVGLTEAFFGQGTRLTVV.